This TCR beta chain was identified during a study of early T cells in non-severe SARS-CoV-2 infection. On the study more broadly: Unpaired chains resulted from sequencing bulk RNA of unsorted whole blood.

This clonotype appeared many times. The antigen is undetermined. Regarding the study as a whole: In VDJdb matching, anti-spike CD8 responses were favored while private and CD4 specificities went missing.

Losses at the gene ends were 3 bases for V and 4 bases for J; bases not matched to a gene: 13. CDR1 is SGDLS and CDR2 is YYNGEE in the germline V gene. The CDR3 consists of 18 residues. Unique molecular identifiers were added to individual cDNA molecules. Using its own MiXCR run on the 5' RACE reads, TCRdb lists one record per CDR3 protein. The data contain about 56,000 distinct CDR3 sequences, 10% to 15% of them singletons. The sample consisted of whole blood. The chain joins TRBV9 to TRBJ2-3; 11 bases line up with TRBD2. The sequence was obtained from an adult who was a healthcare worker with PCR-confirmed SARS-CoV-2 infection or an uninfected control (not recorded which). The CDR3 is CASSATQGLAGSPDTQYF. The CDR3 nucleotides read TGTGCCAGCAGCGCTACCCAAGGACTAGCGGGTTCCCCAGATACGCAGTATTTT.